The TCR beta chain described here comes from a study of PD-1 blockade in classical Hodgkin lymphoma. Data came from immunoSEQ multiplex PCR; TCRdb stores just in-frame clones and leaves some out. The sample has about 96,000 clones; 85% to 95% are singletons. V gave up 5 bases and J gave up 2 bases; unmatched junction bases: 6. Per germline, CDR1 SGHTA and CDR2 FQGNSA. The CDR3 runs 16 residues. Time point of the sample: cycle 4 day 1 (C4D1), after 6 weeks of nivolumab. No patient escaped relapse after autologous stem cell transplantation, and brentuximab vedotin exposure varied. The source of this sequence is a human donor with classical Hodgkin lymphoma. The sequencing here drew on peripheral blood mononuclear cells (PBMCs), taken before the fourth cycle of nivolumab. This chain joins TRBV7-2 and TRBJ2-7; TRBD2 aligns across 13 bases. CDR3 DNA: TGTGCCAGCAGCCACGGGACTAGCGGGGCCCCCTACGAGCAGTACTTC. Translated: CASSHGTSGAPYEQYF. Supplemented by reference TRBV7-2 and TRBJ2-7, the full variable domain reads GAGVSQSPSNKVTEKGKDVELRCDPISGHTALYWYRQSLGQGLEFLIYFQGNSAPDKSGLPSDRFSAERTGGSVSTLTIQRTQQEDSAVYLCASSHGTSGAPYEQYFGPGTRLTVT.